Shown below are 10 T cell receptor beta chains from a single sample sequenced in a study of shared clonotypes between healthy human individuals. Produced via immunoSEQ multiplex PCR; TCRdb's table is partial and in-frame only. The repertoire holds some 2,100,000 clones, with just over 90% as singletons. CD8 cells classed as naive were CD45RO-negative and positively selected for CCR7, excluding terminally differentiated effector memory CD45RA+ cells. Sample: naive CD8+ T cells from PBMCs. The receptor source for this set is a man between 18 and 35 years old in good health. Some clones in this sample may be carry-over from other donors' samples.

The rearrangement joins TRBV29-1 to TRBJ2-7, with TRBD1 matching 9 bases. The trim removed 6 bases at V and 7 bases at J, leaving 13 bases unmatched. Germline V gene lookup returns CDR1 SQVTM and CDR2 ANQGSEA. This CDR3 is built from 14 residues. The CDR3 DNA reads as TGCAGCGTCCAGACCGGGACAGGGAGTGGGGAGCAGTACTTC. Its protein product is CSVQTGTGSGEQYF.

The chain combines TRBV28 with TRBJ2-3; TRBD2 might be the D (5 bases). CDR3 length: 14 amino acids. Germline V gene lookup returns CDR1 MDHEN and CDR2 SYDVKM. Trimming pared 4 bases from V and 2 bases from J, leaving 10 bases between. In DNA form, the CDR3 reads TGTGCCAGCAGTTCCACGGGGTTCACAGATACGCAGTATTTT. Translated: CASSSTGFTDTQYF.

This sequence joins TRBV6-5 and TRBJ1-3, with D possibly being TRBD1 (5 bases). The germline V gene has CDR1 MNHEY and CDR2 SVGAGI. CDR3 size: 14 residues. Trimming pared 2 bases from V and 4 bases from J, leaving 9 bases between. DNA for the CDR3: TGTGCCAGCAGTTACGGGGGATTCGGAAACACCATATATTTT. It is translated as CASSYGGFGNTIYF.

The chain joins TRBV6-1 to TRBJ1-3, with unresolved D. CDR1 is MNHNS, CDR2 SASEGT, per germline. Trimming cost V 6 bases and J 0 bases, with 12 bases left between them. This CDR3 region has 15 residues. The CDR3 spells CASSAEGRSGNTIYF. CDR3 DNA sequence: TGTGCCAGCAGCGCCGAGGGTCGCTCTGGAAACACCATATATTTT.

V gene TRBV27 combines with J gene TRBJ2-7, with TRBD2 matching 9 bases. J lost 3 bases, V lost 3 bases, and 12 bases had no gene match. Germline V lookup: CDR1 MNHEY, CDR2 SMNVEV (reference sequence). This CDR3 is 17 amino acids long. The CDR3 loop is CASSFSGRTRKGYEQYF. DNA for the CDR3: TGTGCCAGCAGTTTTAGCGGGAGAACAAGAAAAGGCTACGAGCAGTACTTC.

A single count supports this clone. The chain carries TRBV13 and TRBJ2-1; TRBD2 agrees at 8 bases. The CDR3 spans 17 residues. CDR1 is PRHDT and CDR2 is FYEKMQ in the germline V gene (reference sequence). V lost 5 bases and J lost 5; bases outside the gene matches: 14. The CDR3 DNA sequence: TGTGCCAGCAGCAAAACACCGGGACTAGGTTCCCACAATGAGCAGTTCTTC. Its translation is CASSKTPGLGSHNEQFF.

This clone occurred a few times. This rearrangement joins TRBV27 to TRBJ1-1; D is possibly TRBD1 (5 bases). CDR3 length equals 14 residues. Trimming shortened V by 4 bases and J by 5 bases, and 14 bases separated the two germline ends. The V gene's germline CDR1 is MNHEY and CDR2 SMNVEV (reference sequence). CDR3 sequence reads: CASSSSGGRTEAFF. The CDR3 nucleotides are TGTGCCAGCAGTTCCTCTGGGGGGAGGACTGAAGCTTTCTTT.

The V and J genes are TRBV13 and TRBJ1-2; possibly TRBD1 for D (6 bases). CDR1 is PRHDT, CDR2 FYEKMQ, per germline (reference sequence). V was clipped by 2 bases and J by 4 bases, with 8 bases between them. The CDR3 extends over 13 amino acids. The CDR3 DNA reads TGTGCCAGCAGCTTAAGGGGGGGCTATGGCTACACCTTC. Translated, it gives CASSLRGGYGYTF.

CDR3 coding DNA: TGTGCCAGCAGTGATTGGGCAGGGTTAGTCGCAGATACGCAGTATTTT. Protein: CASSDWAGLVADTQYF. V gene TRBV6-1 combines with J gene TRBJ2-3, with a possible D match to TRBD1 (5 bases). CDR1 MNHNS and CDR2 SASEGT come from the germline V gene. The CDR3 consists of 16 residues. V shed 3 bases and J shed 4 bases, with 17 bases lying between them.

Of note for this clone: Additional DNA sequences in this sample encode the identical CDR3. The chain couples TRBV6-1 to TRBJ1-4, with D hard to call. The CDR3 is 12 residues long. V was clipped by 2 bases and J by 8 bases, with 6 bases between them. Germline CDR1 and CDR2: MNHNS and SASEGT. The CDR3 spells CASSEFREKLFF. CDR3 DNA: TGTGCCAGCAGTGAATTTCGGGAAAAACTGTTTTTT.